A selection of T cell receptor beta chains follows, all from one sample in a study of OX40 agonist ivuxolimab in advanced cancers. Generated by immunoSEQ multiplex PCR, the TCRdb table keeps only in-frame clones and is missing some. The sample shows roughly 67,000 clones, 86% of them seen only once. The specimen comprised CD4+ or CD8+ T cells sorted from blood, sampled in a trial of the OX40 agonist ivuxolimab. The receptors shown here come from an adult with an advanced solid tumor such as melanoma, head and neck, liver or kidney cancer. CDR3s include the opening cysteine and the closing phenylalanine or tryptophan. D genes are given only for firm matches.

v_call	j_call	d_call	cdr3_aa
TRBV5-6	TRBJ2-1	.	CASSLRQANEQFF
TRBV5-1	TRBJ2-5	.	CASSLLPTKRETQYF
TRBV29-1	TRBJ1-1	.	CSVEDPRVGTEAFF
TRBV9	TRBJ2-5	.	CASSEQGPQETQYF
TRBV28	TRBJ1-1	.	CASSSRLVNTEAFF
TRBV27	TRBJ2-5	TRBD2	CASSRGTGGGETQYF
TRBV27	TRBJ1-5	.	CASSRMGSNQPQHF
TRBV21-1	TRBJ1-1	.	CASSHDSLRNTEAFF
TRBV28	TRBJ1-1	.	CASSLGAEVFF
TRBV2	TRBJ1-1	TRBD1	CASSGGNTEAFF
TRBV2	TRBJ2-1	TRBD2	CASSPLAGVPNEQFF
TRBV15	TRBJ1-6	.	CATSPSGGLVDSPLHF
TRBV5-1	TRBJ2-3	.	CASSLVNRVEDTQYF
TRBV20-1	TRBJ1-5	.	CSARGGEPQHF
TRBV19	TRBJ2-1	TRBD1	CASSPFRGRTGRNEQFF
TRBV30	TRBJ1-5	.	CAWGGSGNQPQHF
TRBV6-4	TRBJ2-3	TRBD2	CASLAGDQMNTDTQYF
TRBV5-6	TRBJ2-1	.	CASQRPTVELNEQFF